This T cell receptor (beta chain) was recovered during a study of T-cell memory formation after mild COVID-19. V lost 6 bases, J lost 5 bases, and 12 bases stayed unmatched. This CDR3 contains 16 residues. TCRdb redid the calling of the 5' RACE reads with MiXCR, one entry per CDR3 protein. The profile shows under 550,000 distinct CDR3 sequences, under 20% of them singletons. This TCR was sampled from a man younger than 35 who had mild COVID-19 (a few samples of this study predate the infection). Cell type and time point are not known. The chain links TRBV12-3 or TRBV12-4 to TRBJ1-2, with 10 bases fitting TRBD1. Sequencing was performed on PBMCs or a T cell subset sorted from them (not recorded which). CDR3: CASSPTRGTGAYGYTF. The CDR3, as DNA: TGTGCCAGCAGCCCTACTAGGGGGACAGGGGCGTATGGCTACACCTTC.